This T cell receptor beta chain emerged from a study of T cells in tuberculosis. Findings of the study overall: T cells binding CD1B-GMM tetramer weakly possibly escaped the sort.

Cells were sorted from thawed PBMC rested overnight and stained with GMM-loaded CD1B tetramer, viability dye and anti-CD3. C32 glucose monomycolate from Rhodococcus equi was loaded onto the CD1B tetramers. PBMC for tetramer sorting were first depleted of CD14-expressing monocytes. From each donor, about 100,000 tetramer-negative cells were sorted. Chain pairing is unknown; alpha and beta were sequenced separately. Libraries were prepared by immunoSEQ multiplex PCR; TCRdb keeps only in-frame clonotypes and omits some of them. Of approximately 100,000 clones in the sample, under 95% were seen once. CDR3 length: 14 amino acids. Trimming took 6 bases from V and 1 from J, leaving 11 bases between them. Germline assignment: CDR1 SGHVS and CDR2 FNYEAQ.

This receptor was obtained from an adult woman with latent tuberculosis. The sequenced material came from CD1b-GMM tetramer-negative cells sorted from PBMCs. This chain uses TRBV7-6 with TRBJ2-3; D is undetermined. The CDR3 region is CASSSLSGTDTQYF. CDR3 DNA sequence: TGTGCCAGCAGTTCCCTCTCGGGCACAGATACGCAGTATTTT.